This T cell receptor beta chain was found in a study of blood T cell repertoires in COVID-19. Study-level background: Some COVID-19 samples were acute and others convalescent; all came from the United States, Italy and Spain. Sources were T cells, B-cell-depleted T cells, or PBMCs; the material itself was cDNA or gDNA.

Original analysis: By means of reference gene primer amplification, nucleated cell counts were estimated. TCRdb keeps only in-frame clones here, not all; method: immunoSEQ multiplex PCR. The DNA gave D and trimming, while V, J and clone size come from that table. In the table there are 130,000 to 150,000 clones, around three quarters of which are singletons. The germline CDR1 and CDR2 sequences are LNHDA and SQIVND (reference sequence). Trimming cost V 6 bases and J 2 bases, with 14 bases left between them. There are 16 residues in the CDR3. Sequenced: peripheral blood. The chain carries TRBV19 and TRBJ1-6; D might be TRBD1 (6 bases). The sequence was collected from a man aged 50 to 60 with active or convalescent COVID-19. Here the CDR3 reads CASRRTANPYNSPLHF. The CDR3 region has the DNA TGTGCCAGTAGGAGGACAGCCAACCCCTATAATTCACCCCTCCACTTT.